One and the same sample provided the 30 T cell receptor beta chains below, sequenced in a study of T-cell reconstitution after alpha-beta-depleted transplantation in children. Construction of the TCRbeta library involved unique molecular identifiers. In TCRdb, the PCR reads were re-called with MiXCR into one record per CDR3 protein. The sample yields over 300,000 distinct CDR3 sequences, around a tenth seen once. Sequenced here: PBMCs from the stem cell graft donor, sampled from the stem cell graft. Source of these receptors: a human donor who donated a stem cell graft to a child with acute lymphoblastic leukemia.

This chain connects TRBV7-8 to TRBJ2-5, with D tentatively TRBD2 (6 bases). In germline, CDR1 is SGHVS, CDR2 FQNEAQ. This CDR3 is 17 amino acids long. The V end lost 2 bases, the J end lost 0 bases, and 16 bases lay between the germline ends. CDR3 region: CASSLRGLAGNQETQYF. In DNA, the CDR3 is TGTGCCAGCAGCTTAAGGGGCCTGGCGGGGAACCAAGAGACCCAGTACTTC.

The chain combines TRBV7-6 with TRBJ2-7; D may correspond to TRBD1 or TRBD2 (5 bases each). Germline values: CDR1 SGHVS, CDR2 FNYEAQ. The CDR3 extends over 15 amino acids. V lost 3 bases, J lost 5 bases, and 17 bases lay in between. CDR3 residues: CASSFYGAGSDEQYF. Written as DNA, the CDR3 is TGTGCCAGCAGCTTTTACGGGGCAGGGTCAGACGAGCAGTACTTC.

This clonotype occurred a few times. This sequence joins TRBV4-1 and TRBJ1-1; TRBD1 matches 8 bases. The germline gives CDR1 MGHRA, CDR2 YSYEKL. The V segment lost 4 bases and the J segment 2 bases; nucleotides outside the gene matches: 6. The CDR3 consists of 15 residues. The CDR3 DNA reads as TGCGCCAGCAGCCCCTGGGCAGGGGGCAACACTGAAGCTTTCTTT. It encodes CASSPWAGGNTEAFF.

This clonotype showed up just a few times. Relative to the germline gene, one junction end is altered; a read error may explain this. The chain has TRBV7-2 and TRBJ2-3, with a possible D match to TRBD2 (6 bases). The CDR3 covers 14 residues. Germline V gene data show CDR1 as SGHTA and CDR2 as FQGNSA. CDR3 in DNA: TGTGCCAGCAGGTTAGGGACTCGCACAGATACGCAGTATTTT. This gives the protein CASRLGTRTDTQYF.

This chain links TRBV5-6 with TRBJ2-7; D might be TRBD1 or TRBD2, each matching 6 bases. Germline V lookup: CDR1 SGHDT, CDR2 YYEEEE. The length of the CDR3 is 16 residues. The germline V and J ends were trimmed by 0 bases and 2 bases, with 15 bases remaining between them. CDR3: CASSLVSGALTYEQYF. The CDR3 bases are TGTGCCAGCAGCTTGGTTTCGGGGGCGCTGACCTACGAGCAGTACTTC.

Ten or more counts support this clonotype. This CDR3 is CSVSPGPVWFF. The CDR3, as DNA: TGCAGTGTCTCACCGGGACCAGTCTGGTTCTTC. The rearrangement links TRBV20-1 to TRBJ2-1; D is possibly TRBD1 or TRBD2 (5 bases each). Germline loops: CDR1 DFQATT, CDR2 SNEGSKA (reference sequence). Trimming left V 7 bases short and J 15 bases short, with 19 bases between. There are 11 residues in the CDR3.

This clonotype was recorded a few times. The V and J genes are TRBV6-1 and TRBJ2-3, with no clear D. Germline CDR1 MNHNS, CDR2 SASEGT. CDR3 size: 12 residues. The V end lost 1 base, the J end lost 6 bases, and 5 bases lay between the germline ends. DNA of the CDR3: TGTGCCAGCAGTGAAGTGGTGGATACGCAGTATTTT. Encoded protein: CASSEVVDTQYF.

This clonotype has more than one count but fewer than ten. This chain links TRBV27 with TRBJ2-3; TRBD1 matches at 10 bases. Germline V CDR1 and CDR2: MNHEY, SMNVEV (reference sequence). This CDR3 spans 14 amino acids. Trimming removed 6 bases from V and 7 bases from J; junction bases left unmatched: 7. The CDR3 DNA reads TGTGCCAGCAGGGAAGGGACAGGGGCAAATACGCAGTATTTT. Its translation: CASREGTGANTQYF.

This clonotype was counted only a few times. The chain combines TRBV10-3 with TRBJ2-6; possibly TRBD1 for D (6 bases). Germline V gene data show CDR1 as ENHRY and CDR2 as SYGVKD. The length of the CDR3 is 15 residues. Trimming cost V 4 bases and J 2 bases, with 9 bases left between them. The CDR3 sequence: CAISVGAAGANVLTF. CDR3 DNA sequence: TGTGCCATCAGTGTGGGGGCAGCTGGGGCCAACGTCCTGACTTTC.

This clonotype showed up just a few times. The gene calls are TRBV28 and TRBJ1-2, with D possibly being TRBD1 (6 bases). Trimming cost V 6 bases and J 6 bases, with 14 bases left between them. Germline assignment: CDR1 MDHEN and CDR2 SYDVKM. CDR3 length: 13 residues. CDR3 region: CASRRAGADGYTF. The CDR3 DNA follows: TGTGCCAGCAGGAGGGCGGGGGCGGATGGCTACACCTTC.

This clonotype was detected only a few times. The CDR3 reads CASSVPGGGELFF. Here the CDR3 DNA reads TGTGCCAGCAGCGTGCCGGGGGGCGGGGAGCTGTTTTTT. The chain is built from TRBV9 and TRBJ2-2; 7 bases line up with TRBD2. Germline values: CDR1 SGDLS, CDR2 YYNGEE. The CDR3 spans 13 residues. V trimming: 2 bases; J trimming: 7 bases; junction bases outside the gene matches: 2.

There are a few counts of this clonotype. The CDR3 here is CASSQEAVQPWEQYF. CDR3 coding DNA: TGCGCCAGCAGCCAAGAAGCGGTGCAGCCGTGGGAGCAGTACTTC. The V gene is TRBV4-1, the J gene TRBJ2-7; the D gene is possibly TRBD2 (5 bases). The CDR3 sequence is 15 residues long. Germline-derived CDR1 and CDR2 are MGHRA and YSYEKL. Trimming left V 0 bases short and J 7 bases short, with 16 bases between.

This clonotype was observed a handful of times. V gene TRBV20-1 combines with J gene TRBJ2-7; D unresolved. This CDR3 spans 13 amino acids. V lost 3 bases and J 0 bases, leaving 9 bases between the germline ends. CDR1 is DFQATT, CDR2 SNEGSKA, per germline (reference sequence). The CDR3 is CSARSGSSYEQYF. The DNA of the CDR3 is TGCAGTGCTAGGTCCGGTAGCTCCTACGAGCAGTACTTC.

This chain links TRBV6-2 or TRBV6-3 with TRBJ2-1; a possible D gene is TRBD1 (6 bases). This CDR3 has 15 amino acids. Germline V gene lookup returns CDR1 MNHEY and CDR2 SVGEGT. Trimming took off 7 bases at V and 5 bases at J, with 18 bases between the two ends. The CDR3 loop reads CASTPDRLFHNEQFF. The CDR3 DNA reads TGTGCCAGCACCCCCGACAGGTTATTCCACAATGAGCAGTTCTTC.

This clonotype occurred many times. This chain joins TRBV20-1 and TRBJ2-3, with 10 bases matching TRBD2. The length of the CDR3 is 19 residues. Germline values: CDR1 DFQATT, CDR2 SNEGSKA (reference sequence). V was clipped by 6 bases and J by 2 bases; unmatched bases: 20. The CDR3 nucleotides are TGCAGTGCCCGGATCAACAAGTTAACCGGGACTAGCGACACAGATACGCAGTATTTT. It yields the protein CSARINKLTGTSDTDTQYF.

This clonotype was observed a handful of times. The chain uses TRBV24-1 and TRBJ2-2; 12 nucleotides match TRBD1. The CDR3 extends over 18 amino acids. CDR1 KGHDR and CDR2 SFDVKD come from the germline V gene. J gave up 0 bases and V 3 bases, and 4 bases lay outside the gene matches. CDR3 in DNA: TGTGCCACCAGTGATCGGGGGACAGGGGGCGCGAACACCGGGGAGCTGTTTTTT. It encodes CATSDRGTGGANTGELFF.

The V call is TRBV12-3 or TRBV12-4, the J call TRBJ2-7; the D gene is possibly TRBD1 (5 bases). Trimming removed 1 base at V and 1 base at J, with 8 bases between. There are 14 residues in the CDR3. The DNA for the CDR3 is TGTGCCAGCAGTTTAGAGAAGGGGTCCTACGAGCAGTACTTC. Residues: CASSLEKGSYEQYF.

Points on this clonotype: The germline gene is not matched at one end of the junction; a read error may be the cause. The chain couples TRBV7-7 to TRBJ2-5; 11 bases are shared with TRBD2. CDR3 length equals 15 residues. Germline-derived CDR1 and CDR2 are SSHAT and FNYEAQ (reference sequence). This CDR3 is CASSLEGTSGETQYF. CDR3 DNA sequence: TGTGCTAGCAGCTTAGAGGGGACTAGCGGAGAGACCCAGTACTTC. Filled out from reference TRBV7-7 and TRBJ2-5, the complete variable domain reads GAGVSQSPRYKVTKRGQDVTLRCDPISSHATLYWYQQALGQGPEFLTYFNYEAQPDKSGLPSDRFSAERPEGSISTLTIQRTEQRDSAMYRCASSLEGTSGETQYFGPGTRLLVL.

This chain links TRBV7-9 with TRBJ1-6, with D unresolved. Germline CDR1 and CDR2: SEHNR and FQNEAQ (reference sequence). Trimming shortened V by 3 bases and J by 9 bases, and 12 bases separated the two germline ends. CDR3 length: 14 residues. The CDR3 region has the DNA TGTGCCAGCAGCTTTCCTGAGAACGGTTCACCCCTCCACTTT. Protein product: CASSFPENGSPLHF. Using reference TRBV7-9 and TRBJ1-6 for the parts outside the CDR3, the full variable domain is DTGVSQNPRHKITKRGQNVTFRCDPISEHNRLYWYRQTLGQGPEFLTYFQNEAQLEKSRLLSDRFSAERPKGSFSTLEIQRTEQGDSAMYLCASSFPENGSPLHFGNGTRLTVT.

The chain carries TRBV20-1 and TRBJ1-1; D is uncertain. CDR1 and CDR2 from the germline V gene are DFQATT and SNEGSKA (reference sequence). Deletions cut 1 base from V and 3 bases from J, with 12 bases between. The CDR3 has 14 amino acids. CDR3 sequence (DNA): TGCAGTGCTAGAGTCGGGGATTCCTACACTGAAGCTTTCTTT. Its protein is CSARVGDSYTEAFF.

This clonotype was seen more than once but under ten times. The chain employs TRBV28 and TRBJ2-7; a possible D gene is TRBD1 (6 bases). Trimming took 5 bases from V and 6 from J, leaving 26 bases between them. Looked up from germline, CDR1 is MDHEN and CDR2 is SYDVKM. This CDR3 is built from 17 residues. In DNA form, the CDR3 reads TGTGCCAGCAGTGACAGGAGTAGCGTTCCCTCTGGAGGCGAGCAGTACTTC. This translates into CASSDRSSVPSGGEQYF.

In its sample, this clonotype was seen many times. The chain recombines TRBV7-2 with TRBJ2-7; 12 nucleotides line up with TRBD2. V shed 5 bases, J shed 5 bases, and the junction held 7 bases outside the gene matches. This CDR3 is built from 15 residues. Germline values: CDR1 SGHTA, CDR2 FQGNSA. DNA of the CDR3: TGTGCCAGCAGCCCGCCGGGACTAGCGGGCGACGAGCAGTACTTC. It is translated as CASSPPGLAGDEQYF.

The chain combines TRBV11-1 with TRBJ1-2; D uncertain. With 5 bases removed from V and 5 bases from J, the gap between germline ends came to 9 bases. The germline V gene has CDR1 SGHAT and CDR2 FQDESV (reference sequence). The CDR3 sequence is 12 residues long. DNA of the CDR3: TGTGCCAGCAGCCAGCTGGGGTATGGCTACACCTTC. Protein: CASSQLGYGYTF.

The chain uses TRBV5-1 and TRBJ2-5; no clear D. The CDR3 extends over 13 amino acids. Germline V lookup: CDR1 SGHRS, CDR2 YFSETQ. V gave up 0 bases and J gave up 4 bases, with 7 bases separating them. The CDR3 region has the DNA TGCGCCAGCAGCTTGGAGGGTCCAGAGACCCAGTACTTC. Its protein is CASSLEGPETQYF.

V gene TRBV5-1 combines with J gene TRBJ1-2, with a weak D call TRBD1 (6 bases). This CDR3 has 16 residues. V lost 0 bases to trimming and J lost 0 bases, with 12 bases between them. The germline V gene has CDR1 SGHRS and CDR2 YFSETQ. The CDR3, as DNA: TGCGCCAGCAGCTTGGGGGGCCGGGACACTAACTATGGCTACACCTTC. Amino acid sequence: CASSLGGRDTNYGYTF.

The chain joins TRBV5-1 to TRBJ2-7, with D possibly TRBD2 on 6 matching bases. Germline V gene data show CDR1 as SGHRS and CDR2 as YFSETQ. V lost 4 bases and J 7 bases, leaving 15 bases between the germline ends. This CDR3 is built from 13 residues. In nucleotides, the CDR3 is TGCGCCAGCAGCCGCGTCTTGGGGGGAGAGCAGTACTTC. Protein product: CASSRVLGGEQYF.

This clonotype was detected many times. V usage is TRBV5-1 and J usage is TRBJ1-2; maybe TRBD1 (5 bases). Germline assignment: CDR1 SGHRS and CDR2 YFSETQ. Trimming shortened V by 0 bases and J by 8 bases, and 17 bases separated the two germline ends. The CDR3 is 15 amino acids. The CDR3 region has the DNA TGCGCCAGCAGCTTGGAAGGGGTGGCAGGTCTCGGCTACACCTTC. Amino acids: CASSLEGVAGLGYTF.

Regarding this clonotype: The conserved phenylalanine or tryptophan is not found at the CDR3 terminus, so this likely reflects a read error. This chain uses TRBV7-6 with TRBJ2-1, with 9 bases matching TRBD2. The trim removed 5 bases at V and 3 bases at J, leaving 8 bases unmatched. CDR3 length: 16 amino acids. The germline CDR1 and CDR2 sequences are SGHVS and FNYEAQ. The CDR3 here is CASSHPLAGGYNEQFL. DNA of the CDR3: TGTGCCAGCAGCCACCCACTAGCGGGCGGCTACAATGAGCAGTTCCTC.

This clonotype was picked up many times. The CDR3 DNA is TGCAGCGTTGAAGATTCGGGACAGGGGGGCCAAGAGACCCAGTACTTC. Encoded protein: CSVEDSGQGGQETQYF. The chain employs TRBV29-1 and TRBJ2-5, with TRBD1 identical over 11 bases. The CDR3 spans 16 residues. Losses at the gene ends were 0 bases for V and 1 base for J; bases not matched to a gene: 4. Germline V gene lookup returns CDR1 SQVTM and CDR2 ANQGSEA. The whole variable domain, remainder taken from reference TRBV29-1 and TRBJ2-5, is SAVISQKPSRDICQRGTSLTIQCQVDSQVTMMFWYRQQPGQSLTLIATANQGSEATYESGFVIDKFPISRPNLTFSTLTVSNMSPEDSSIYLCSVEDSGQGGQETQYFGPGTRLLVL.

This chain joins TRBV20-1 and TRBJ2-3; 9 nucleotides line up with TRBD2. V dropped 5 bases and J dropped 2; count of bases not matched to a gene: 11. Germline V gene lookup returns CDR1 DFQATT and CDR2 SNEGSKA (reference sequence). This CDR3 region has 16 residues. The chain's CDR3 is CSAPRRLAETTDTQYF. CDR3 DNA: TGCAGTGCTCCCCGGAGACTAGCGGAGACCACAGATACGCAGTATTTT.